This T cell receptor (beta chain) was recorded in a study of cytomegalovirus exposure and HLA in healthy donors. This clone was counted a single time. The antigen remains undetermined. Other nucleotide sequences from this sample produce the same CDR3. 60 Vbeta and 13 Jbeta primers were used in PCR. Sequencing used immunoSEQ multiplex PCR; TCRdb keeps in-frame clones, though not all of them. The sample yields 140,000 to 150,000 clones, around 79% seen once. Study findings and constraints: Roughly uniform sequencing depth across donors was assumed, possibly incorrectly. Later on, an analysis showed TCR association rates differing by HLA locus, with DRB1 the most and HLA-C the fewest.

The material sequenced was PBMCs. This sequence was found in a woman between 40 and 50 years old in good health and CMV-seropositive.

The CDR3 loop is CATSRDRSSGNTIYF. In DNA form, the CDR3 reads TGTGCCACCAGCAGAGACCGGAGCTCTGGAAACACCATATATTTT. The chain combines TRBV15 with TRBJ1-3; D is uncertain. V was cut by 0 bases and J by 0 bases, with 6 bases left in between. Germline CDR1 is LNHNV and CDR2 is YYDKDF (reference sequence). This CDR3 is built from 15 residues. The full variable domain, in which reference TRBV15 and TRBJ1-3 provide the parts outside the CDR3, is DAMVIQNPRYQVTQFGKPVTLSCSQTLNHNVMYWYQQKSSQAPKLLFHYYDKDFNNEADTPDNFQSRRPNTSFCFLDIRSPGLGDTAMYLCATSRDRSSGNTIYFGEGSWLTVV.